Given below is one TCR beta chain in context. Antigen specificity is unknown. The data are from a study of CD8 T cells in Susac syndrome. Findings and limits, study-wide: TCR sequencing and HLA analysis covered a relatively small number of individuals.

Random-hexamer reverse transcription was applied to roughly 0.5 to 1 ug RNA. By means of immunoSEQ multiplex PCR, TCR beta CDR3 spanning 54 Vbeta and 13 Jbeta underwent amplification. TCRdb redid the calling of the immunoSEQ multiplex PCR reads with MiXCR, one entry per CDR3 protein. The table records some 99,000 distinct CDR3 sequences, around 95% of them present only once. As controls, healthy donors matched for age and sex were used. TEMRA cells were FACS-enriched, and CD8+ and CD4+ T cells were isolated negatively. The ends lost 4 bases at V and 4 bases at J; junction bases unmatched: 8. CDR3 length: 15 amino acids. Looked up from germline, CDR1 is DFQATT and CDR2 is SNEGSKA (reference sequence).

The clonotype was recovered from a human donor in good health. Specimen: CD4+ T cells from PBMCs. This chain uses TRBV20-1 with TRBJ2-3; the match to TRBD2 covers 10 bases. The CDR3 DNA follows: TGCAGTGCTAAGGAGACTAGCGGGTGGTCAGATACGCAGTATTTT. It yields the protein CSAKETSGWSDTQYF.